This TCR beta chain was observed in a study of naive and memory T cell subsets. For this clonotype: Its antigen is not known.

Per the germline V gene, CDR1 is DFQATT and CDR2 is SNEGSKA (reference sequence). J lost 6 bases, V lost 5 bases, and 8 bases had no gene match. This CDR3 region has 14 residues. CD4 T cells were positively selected, then CD8 T cells from the CD4-negative fraction. The beta constant-region primer was an equimolar mix of two oligonucleotides covering TRBC1 and TRBC2. Ligated cDNA was amplified by four rounds of PCR with nested alpha and beta constant-region primers and SP2. MiXCR was run by TCRdb on the UMI-ligation and nested PCR reads, yielding one entry per CDR3 protein. This repertoire shows 130,000 to 150,000 distinct CDR3 sequences, about 18% found once; its top ten account for approximately 0.15%. Study-level points and caveats: There was no ground truth to check naive and memory subset results. Over 95% of naive TCR sequences appeared only once after error correction, unlike memory subsets.

Sequencing was performed on naive CD4+ T cells from blood. This sequence was found in a human donor in good health. V and J are TRBV20-1 and TRBJ1-5; 9 nucleotides match TRBD1. In nucleotides, the CDR3 is TGCAGTGCTGTAGACAGGGGGGGTGGTCAGCCCCAGCATTTT. As protein: CSAVDRGGGQPQHF.